A selection of T cell receptor beta chains follows, all from one sample in a study of neurological immune-mediated disorders. TCRdb fed the 5' RACE reads into MiXCR, producing one record per CDR3 protein. Altogether 60,000 to 90,000 distinct CDR3 sequences are present, 10% being singletons, with the ten largest covering approximately 10%. Specimen: PBMCs. Receptors were obtained from a man aged 30-40 years in good health. CDR3s include the opening cysteine and the closing phenylalanine or tryptophan. A D gene is named only where the DNA matches it firmly. Clone size is shown for a subset of rows, as once, few, many or a class of expanded clone.

V: TRBV3-1
D: .
length: 12
size: many
J: TRBJ2-7
DNA: TGTGCCAGCTCCACGGGGGCCTACGAGCAGTACTTC
CDR3: CASSTGAYEQYF

V: TRBV5-1
D: TRBD2
length: 16
size: .
J: TRBJ2-3
DNA: TGCGCCAGCAGCACCCCCCGGACTAGCGTCACAGATACGCAGTATTTT
CDR3: CASSTPRTSVTDTQYF

V: TRBV20-1
D: .
length: 13
size: once
J: TRBJ2-3
DNA: TGCAGTGCTGCTCCTTCTAGCACAGATACGCAGTATTTT
CDR3: CSAAPSSTDTQYF

V: TRBV9
D: .
length: 15
size: many
J: TRBJ1-2
DNA: TGTGCCAGCAGCGTATCCTCACGGGGGAGGGGCGGCTACACCTTC
CDR3: CASSVSSRGRGGYTF

V: TRBV7-3
D: TRBD1
length: 13
size: few
J: TRBJ1-1
DNA: TGTGCCAGCAGCCAAGGACAGGGGACTGAAGCTTTCTTT
CDR3: CASSQGQGTEAFF

V: TRBV7-2
D: .
length: 16
size: few
J: TRBJ2-2
DNA: TGTGCCAGCAGCTTAGATCGAGCGCTTAACACCGGGGAGCTGTTTTTT
CDR3: CASSLDRALNTGELFF

V: TRBV20-1
D: TRBD1
length: 13
size: many
J: TRBJ2-7
DNA: TGCAGTGCTAGTGGGACAGGGGACTACGAGCAGTACTTC
CDR3: CSASGTGDYEQYF

V: TRBV2
D: .
length: 14
size: many
J: TRBJ2-5
DNA: TGTGCCAGCAGCCTGACAGGACCACAAGAGACCCAGTACTTC
CDR3: CASSLTGPQETQYF

V: TRBV29-1
D: .
length: 15
size: many
J: TRBJ2-7
DNA: TGCAGCGTTGAAGATGTAAGGGGCCCCCCCTACGAGCAGTACTTC
CDR3: CSVEDVRGPPYEQYF

V: TRBV27
D: .
length: 13
size: .
J: TRBJ2-1
DNA: TGTGCCAGCAGTCAATACCACGTCGATGAGCAGTTCTTC
CDR3: CASSQYHVDEQFF

V: TRBV6-2/TRBV6-3
D: TRBD2
length: 13
size: many
J: TRBJ2-7
DNA: TGTGCCAGCAGCCTAGCGGATCTCTACGAGCAGTACTTC
CDR3: CASSLADLYEQYF

V: TRBV5-1
D: .
length: 15
size: many
J: TRBJ2-3
DNA: TGCGCCAGCAGAGAGGCGGGACAGAACACAGATACGCAGTATTTT
CDR3: CASREAGQNTDTQYF

V: TRBV10-3
D: TRBD1
length: 12
size: few
J: TRBJ2-1
DNA: TGTGCCACAAAGACAGGGAACAATGAGCAGTTCTTC
CDR3: CATKTGNNEQFF

V: TRBV28
D: .
length: 15
size: many
J: TRBJ1-6
DNA: TGTGCCAGCAGTTCGCCGACAGTGAAGAATTCACCCCTCCACTTT
CDR3: CASSSPTVKNSPLHF

V: TRBV29-1
D: TRBD1
length: 12
size: many
J: TRBJ1-4
DNA: TGCAGCGTTGCCGGACAGGGGGAAAAACTGTTTTTT
CDR3: CSVAGQGEKLFF

V: TRBV7-6
D: .
length: 14
size: many
J: TRBJ2-5
DNA: TGTGCCAGCAGCCACCGGACAGCAGTAGAGACCCAGTACTTC
CDR3: CASSHRTAVETQYF

V: TRBV27
D: TRBD1
length: 14
size: many
J: TRBJ1-2
DNA: TGTGCCAGCAGTTCCGGGACAGGGGTCCCTGGCTACACCTTC
CDR3: CASSSGTGVPGYTF

V: TRBV6-5
D: TRBD1
length: 18
size: few
J: TRBJ1-2
DNA: TGTGCCAGCAGCCTACAAATAACCCTTTCGACAGGGGCTGGTGGCTACACCTTC
CDR3: CASSLQITLSTGAGGYTF

V: TRBV7-3
D: TRBD2
length: 16
size: many
J: TRBJ2-5
DNA: TGTGCCAGCAGCCCAGGGACTAGCGGGAGAGCAGAGACCCAGTACTTC
CDR3: CASSPGTSGRAETQYF

V: TRBV5-1
D: TRBD2
length: 14
size: many
J: TRBJ2-3
DNA: TGCGCCAGCAGCTTCGGTGGCGGGAGGGATACGCAGTATTTT
CDR3: CASSFGGGRDTQYF

V: TRBV10-3
D: .
length: 15
size: many
J: TRBJ2-1
DNA: TGTGCCATCAGTGAGAGGGAAACACAGGGCCATGAGCAGTTCTTC
CDR3: CAISERETQGHEQFF

V: TRBV28
D: .
length: 16
size: many
J: TRBJ2-1
DNA: TGTGCCAGCACACCTCTAGGGGGAGAGACCTACAATGAGCAGTTCTTC
CDR3: CASTPLGGETYNEQFF

V: TRBV7-8
D: .
length: 14
size: many
J: TRBJ2-7
DNA: TGTGCCAGCAGCTTATTCCGACAAGCCTACGAGCAGTACTTC
CDR3: CASSLFRQAYEQYF

V: TRBV5-8
D: .
length: 14
size: many
J: TRBJ2-1
DNA: TGTGCCAGCAGCGTAGAGGGGTTTTACAATGAGCAGTTCTTC
CDR3: CASSVEGFYNEQFF

V: TRBV5-1
D: TRBD2
length: 16
size: few
J: TRBJ2-2
DNA: TGCGCCAGCAGCTTTTCTACTAGCGGGAGCACCGGGGAGCTGTTTTTT
CDR3: CASSFSTSGSTGELFF

V: TRBV28
D: TRBD2
length: 14
size: .
J: TRBJ2-2
DNA: TGTGCCAGCAGTTTAAGCGGGAGCACCATGGAGCTGTTTTTT
CDR3: CASSLSGSTMELFF

V: TRBV6-6
D: .
length: 14
size: few
J: TRBJ2-3
DNA: TGTGCCAGCAGTCGACAGATTCACACAGATACGCAGTATTTT
CDR3: CASSRQIHTDTQYF

V: TRBV6-1
D: .
length: 17
size: few
J: TRBJ1-1
DNA: TGTGCCAGCAGTGAAGGTTTCGGGAGTCTCATGAACACTGAAGCTTTCTTT
CDR3: CASSEGFGSLMNTEAFF

V: TRBV4-1
D: TRBD2
length: 16
size: many
J: TRBJ2-1
DNA: TGCGCCAGCAGCCCAGGACTAGCGGAGGGCTACAATGAGCAGTTCTTC
CDR3: CASSPGLAEGYNEQFF

V: TRBV29-1
D: TRBD1
length: 14
size: medium-sized
J: TRBJ2-7
DNA: TGCAGCGTTGAAGACCGGGACAGGGCCTACGAGCAGTACTTC
CDR3: CSVEDRDRAYEQYF

V: TRBV6-2/TRBV6-3
D: TRBD2
length: 14
size: .
J: TRBJ2-7
DNA: TGTGCCAGAAGGACTAGCGGGAGTGGCTACGAGAAGTACTTC
CDR3: CARRTSGSGYEKYF

V: TRBV20-1
D: TRBD1
length: 13
size: many
J: TRBJ1-4
DNA: TGCAGTGCGAACAGGGGGCCTAATGAAAAACTGTTTTTT
CDR3: CSANRGPNEKLFF

V: TRBV20-1
D: .
length: 12
size: many
J: TRBJ2-5
DNA: TGCAGTGCTAGAGACCCGGGACAGACCCAGTACTTC
CDR3: CSARDPGQTQYF

V: TRBV9
D: .
length: 15
size: many
J: TRBJ2-1
DNA: TGTGCCAGCAGCGATGAGGGGTCCCCCTACAATGAGCAGTTCTTC
CDR3: CASSDEGSPYNEQFF

V: TRBV12-5
D: TRBD2
length: 17
size: many
J: TRBJ2-7
DNA: TGTGCTAGTGGTTTGGACCCCTCCGGGACTAGCGGCTACGAGCAGTACTTC
CDR3: CASGLDPSGTSGYEQYF